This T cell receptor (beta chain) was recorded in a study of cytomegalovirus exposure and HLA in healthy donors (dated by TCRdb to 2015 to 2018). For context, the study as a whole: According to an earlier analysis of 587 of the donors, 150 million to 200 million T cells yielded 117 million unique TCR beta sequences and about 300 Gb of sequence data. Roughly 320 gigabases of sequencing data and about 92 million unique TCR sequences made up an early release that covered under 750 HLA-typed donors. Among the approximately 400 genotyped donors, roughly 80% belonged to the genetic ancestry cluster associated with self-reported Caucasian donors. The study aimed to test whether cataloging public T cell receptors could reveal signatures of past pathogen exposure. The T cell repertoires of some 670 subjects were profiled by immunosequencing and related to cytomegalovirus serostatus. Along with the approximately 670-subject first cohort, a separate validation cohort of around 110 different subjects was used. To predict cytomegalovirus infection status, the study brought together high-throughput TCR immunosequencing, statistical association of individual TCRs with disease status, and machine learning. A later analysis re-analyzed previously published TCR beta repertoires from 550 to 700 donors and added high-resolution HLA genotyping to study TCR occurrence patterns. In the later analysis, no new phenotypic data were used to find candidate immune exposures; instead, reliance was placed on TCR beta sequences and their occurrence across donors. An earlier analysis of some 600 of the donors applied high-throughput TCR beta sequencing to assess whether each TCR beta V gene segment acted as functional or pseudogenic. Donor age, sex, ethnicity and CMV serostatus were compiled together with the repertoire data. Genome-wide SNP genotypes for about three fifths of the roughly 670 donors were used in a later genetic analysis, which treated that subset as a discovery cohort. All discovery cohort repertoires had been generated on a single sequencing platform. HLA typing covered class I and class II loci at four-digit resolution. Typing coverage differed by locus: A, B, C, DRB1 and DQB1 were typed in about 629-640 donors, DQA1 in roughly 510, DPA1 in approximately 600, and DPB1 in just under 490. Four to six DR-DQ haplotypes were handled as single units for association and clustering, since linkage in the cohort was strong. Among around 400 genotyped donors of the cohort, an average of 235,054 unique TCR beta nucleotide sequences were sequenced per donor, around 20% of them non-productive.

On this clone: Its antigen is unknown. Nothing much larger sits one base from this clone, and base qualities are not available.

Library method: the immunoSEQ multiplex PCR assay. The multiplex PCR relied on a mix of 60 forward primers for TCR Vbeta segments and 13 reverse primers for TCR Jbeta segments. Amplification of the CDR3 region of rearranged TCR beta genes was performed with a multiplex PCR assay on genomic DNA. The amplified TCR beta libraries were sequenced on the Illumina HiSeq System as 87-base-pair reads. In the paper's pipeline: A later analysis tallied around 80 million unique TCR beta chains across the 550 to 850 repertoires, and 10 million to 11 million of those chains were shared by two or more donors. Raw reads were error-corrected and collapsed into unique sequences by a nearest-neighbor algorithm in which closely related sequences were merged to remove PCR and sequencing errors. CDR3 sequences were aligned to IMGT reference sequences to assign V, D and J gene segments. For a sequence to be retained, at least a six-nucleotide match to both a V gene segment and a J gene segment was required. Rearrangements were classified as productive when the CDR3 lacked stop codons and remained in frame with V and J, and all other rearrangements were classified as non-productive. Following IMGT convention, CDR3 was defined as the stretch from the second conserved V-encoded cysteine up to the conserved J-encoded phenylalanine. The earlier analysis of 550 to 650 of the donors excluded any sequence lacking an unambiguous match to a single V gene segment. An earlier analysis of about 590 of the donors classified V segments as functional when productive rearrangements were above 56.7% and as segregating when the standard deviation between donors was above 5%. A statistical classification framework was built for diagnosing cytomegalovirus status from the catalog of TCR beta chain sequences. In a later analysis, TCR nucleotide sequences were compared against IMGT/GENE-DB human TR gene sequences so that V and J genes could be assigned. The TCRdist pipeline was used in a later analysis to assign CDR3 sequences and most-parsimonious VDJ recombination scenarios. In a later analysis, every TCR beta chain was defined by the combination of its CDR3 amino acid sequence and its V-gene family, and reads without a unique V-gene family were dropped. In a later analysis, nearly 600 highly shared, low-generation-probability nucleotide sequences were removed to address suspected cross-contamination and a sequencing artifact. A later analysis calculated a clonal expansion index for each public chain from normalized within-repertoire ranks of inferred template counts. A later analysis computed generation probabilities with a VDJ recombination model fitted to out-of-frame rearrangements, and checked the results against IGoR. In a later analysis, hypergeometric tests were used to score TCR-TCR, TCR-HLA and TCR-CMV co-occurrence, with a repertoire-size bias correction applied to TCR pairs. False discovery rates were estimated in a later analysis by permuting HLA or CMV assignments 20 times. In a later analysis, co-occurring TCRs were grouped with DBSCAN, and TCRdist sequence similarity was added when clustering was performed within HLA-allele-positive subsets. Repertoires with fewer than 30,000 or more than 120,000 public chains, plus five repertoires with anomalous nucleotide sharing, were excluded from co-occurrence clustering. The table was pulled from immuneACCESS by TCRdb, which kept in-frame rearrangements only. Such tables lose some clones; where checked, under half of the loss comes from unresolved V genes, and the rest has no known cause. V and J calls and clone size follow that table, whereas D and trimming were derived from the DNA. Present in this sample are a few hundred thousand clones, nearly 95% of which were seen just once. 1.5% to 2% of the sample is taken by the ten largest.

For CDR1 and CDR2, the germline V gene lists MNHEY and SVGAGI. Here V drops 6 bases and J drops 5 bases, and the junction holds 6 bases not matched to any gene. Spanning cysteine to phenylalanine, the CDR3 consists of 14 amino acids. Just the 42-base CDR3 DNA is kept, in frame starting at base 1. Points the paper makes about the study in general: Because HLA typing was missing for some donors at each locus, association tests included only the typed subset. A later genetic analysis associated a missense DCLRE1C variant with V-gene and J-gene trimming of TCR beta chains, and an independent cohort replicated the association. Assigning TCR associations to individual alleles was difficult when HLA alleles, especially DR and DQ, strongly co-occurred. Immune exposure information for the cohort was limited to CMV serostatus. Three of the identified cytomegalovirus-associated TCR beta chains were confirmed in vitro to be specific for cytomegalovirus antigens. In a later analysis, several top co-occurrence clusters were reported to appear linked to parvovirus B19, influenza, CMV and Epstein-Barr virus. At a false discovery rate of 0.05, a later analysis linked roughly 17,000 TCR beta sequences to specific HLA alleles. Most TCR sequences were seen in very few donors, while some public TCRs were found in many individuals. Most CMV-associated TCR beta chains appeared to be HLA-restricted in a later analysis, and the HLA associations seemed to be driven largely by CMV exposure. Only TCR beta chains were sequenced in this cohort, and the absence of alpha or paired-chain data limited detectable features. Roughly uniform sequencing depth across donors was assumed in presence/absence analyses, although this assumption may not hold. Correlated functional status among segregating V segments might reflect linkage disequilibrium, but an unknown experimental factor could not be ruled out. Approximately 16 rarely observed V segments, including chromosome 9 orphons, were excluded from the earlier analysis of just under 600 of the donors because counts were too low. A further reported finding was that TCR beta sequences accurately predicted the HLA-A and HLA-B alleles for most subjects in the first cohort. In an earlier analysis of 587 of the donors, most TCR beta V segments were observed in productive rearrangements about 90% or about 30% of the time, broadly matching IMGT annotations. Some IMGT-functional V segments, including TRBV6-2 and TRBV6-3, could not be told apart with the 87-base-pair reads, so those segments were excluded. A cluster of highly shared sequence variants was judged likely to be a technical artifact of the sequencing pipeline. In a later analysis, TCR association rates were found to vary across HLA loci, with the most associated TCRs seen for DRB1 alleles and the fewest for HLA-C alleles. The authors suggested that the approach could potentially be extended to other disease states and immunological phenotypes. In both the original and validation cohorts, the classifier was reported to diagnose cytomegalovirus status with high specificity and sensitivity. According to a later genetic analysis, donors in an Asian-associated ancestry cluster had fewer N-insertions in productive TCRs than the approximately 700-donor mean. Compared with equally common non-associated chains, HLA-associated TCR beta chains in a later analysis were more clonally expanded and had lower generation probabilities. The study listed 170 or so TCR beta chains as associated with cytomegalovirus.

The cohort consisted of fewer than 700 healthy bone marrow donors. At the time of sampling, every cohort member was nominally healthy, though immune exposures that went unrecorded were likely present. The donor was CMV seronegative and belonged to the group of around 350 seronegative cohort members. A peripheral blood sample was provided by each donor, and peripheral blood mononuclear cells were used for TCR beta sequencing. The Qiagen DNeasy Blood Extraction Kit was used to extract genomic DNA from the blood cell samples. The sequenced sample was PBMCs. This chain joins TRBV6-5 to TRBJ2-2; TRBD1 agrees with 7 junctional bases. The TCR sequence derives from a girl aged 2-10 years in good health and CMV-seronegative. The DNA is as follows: TGTGCCAGCAGATGGGACAGTCCGACCGGGGAGCTGTTTTTT. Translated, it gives CASRWDSPTGELFF.